These 18 T cell receptor beta chains originate from one sample sequenced in a study of shared clonotypes between healthy human individuals. CD8 cells regarded as naive lacked CD45RO, were positively chosen for CCR7, and omitted terminally differentiated effector memory CD45RA+ cells. Repertoires were generated with immunoSEQ multiplex PCR, while TCRdb's copy carries only in-frame clones and drops some. The sample shows almost 700,000 clones, around 90% of them seen only once. Sample: naive CD8+ T cells sorted from blood. These receptor sequences come from a man aged 25-40 years in good health.

V gene TRBV6-6 combines with J gene TRBJ2-7; 7 bases are a match to TRBD2. Germline V CDR1 and CDR2: MNHNY, SVGAGI (reference sequence). The CDR3 is 14 residues long. Trimming removed 8 bases from V and 2 bases from J; junction bases left unmatched: 9. CDR3 protein: CASGDYRPPYEQYF. The CDR3 bases are TGTGCCAGCGGGGACTACCGACCTCCCTACGAGCAGTACTTC.

The J gene is TRBJ1-2, the V gene TRBV10-1; D ambiguous. Germline CDR1 and CDR2: WNHNN and SYGVQD (reference sequence). The CDR3 loop spans 13 amino acids. The V and J ends lost 2 bases and 1 base respectively, with 5 bases between them. Here the CDR3 DNA reads TGCGCCAGCAGTGAGCAAAGTAACTATGGCTACACCTTC. Residues: CASSEQSNYGYTF.

CDR3 in amino acids: CASSFEAQNTEAFF. For the CDR3, the DNA is TGTGCCAGCAGTTTTGAGGCACAGAACACTGAAGCTTTCTTT. This chain links TRBV7-9 with TRBJ1-1; the D is unclear. The length of the CDR3 is 14 residues. CDR1 SEHNR and CDR2 FQNEAQ come from the germline V gene (reference sequence). Deletions cut 6 bases from V and 1 base from J, with 12 bases between.

The count of this clone is one. The chain couples TRBV27 to TRBJ2-7, with a weak D call TRBD2 (6 bases). The CDR3 consists of 15 residues. V was clipped by 6 bases and J by 3 bases, with 18 bases between them. The V gene's germline CDR1 is MNHEY and CDR2 SMNVEV (reference sequence). The CDR3 loop reads CASSTGRSGLYEQYF. In nucleotides, the CDR3 is TGTGCCAGCAGCACGGGCCGCAGCGGGCTCTACGAGCAGTACTTC.

This clone came up a few times. The chain uses TRBV27 and TRBJ1-1, with a weak D call TRBD1 (5 bases). The CDR3 has 14 amino acids. Trimming took off 3 bases at V and 3 bases at J, with 11 bases between the two ends. Germline lookup yields CDR1 MNHEY and CDR2 SMNVEV (reference sequence). The DNA of the CDR3 is TGTGCCAGCAGTTTGATGACAGCTCACACTGAAGCTTTCTTT. Protein product: CASSLMTAHTEAFF.

The chain recombines TRBV14 with TRBJ2-3; no definite D call. Germline CDR1 and CDR2: SGHDN and FVKESK. V was cut by 6 bases and J by 7 bases, with 11 bases left in between. CDR3 length equals 12 residues. The CDR3 is CASSKGQHTQYF. The DNA of the CDR3 is TGTGCCAGCAGTAAGGGTCAACATACGCAGTATTTT.

The chain couples TRBV25-1 to TRBJ1-6, with D unclear. V dropped 9 bases and J dropped 4 bases, with 7 bases sitting between them. CDR3 length: 12 amino acids. Germline CDR1 and CDR2: MGHDK and SYGVNS. The CDR3 coding sequence is TGTGCCAGTGCAGGATATAATTCACCCCTCCACTTT. Translating it yields CASAGYNSPLHF. The whole variable domain, remainder taken from reference TRBV25-1 and TRBJ1-6, is EADIYQTPRYLVIGTGKKITLECSQTMGHDKMYWYQQDPGMELHLIHYSYGVNSTEKGDLSSESTVSRIRTEHFPLTLESARPSHTSQYLCASAGYNSPLHFGNGTRLTVT.

The chain joins TRBV29-1 to TRBJ2-7; 7 nucleotides align to TRBD1. The CDR3 contains 15 residues. The germline V gene has CDR1 SQVTM and CDR2 ANQGSEA. J gave up 5 bases and V 6 bases, and 16 bases lay outside the gene matches. The CDR3 spells CSVAYTGQPLHEQYF. CDR3 nucleotides: TGCAGCGTAGCCTATACGGGACAGCCCCTTCACGAGCAGTACTTC.

This chain connects TRBV19 to TRBJ1-2, with D perhaps matching TRBD1 (5 bases). CDR1 LNHDA and CDR2 SQIVND come from the germline V gene (reference sequence). V lost 2 bases, J lost 8 bases, and 24 bases lay in between. The CDR3 runs to 17 residues. DNA for the CDR3: TGTGCCAGTAGTATACCACCGGTCAGGGCTGGGGTAAGAGGCTACACCTTC. This codes for CASSIPPVRAGVRGYTF.

In this sample, this clone turned up once. This chain connects TRBV20-1 to TRBJ2-7; TRBD2 is a possible D gene (5 bases). V was cut by 4 bases and J by 5 bases, with 6 bases left in between. This CDR3 spans 10 amino acids. Germline loops: CDR1 DFQATT, CDR2 SNEGSKA (reference sequence). The CDR3 DNA reads as TGCAGTGCTAAGAGGGACGAGCAGTACTTC. Protein product: CSAKRDEQYF.

V usage is TRBV6-5 and J usage is TRBJ2-1; D is perhaps TRBD1 or TRBD2 (5 bases each). The CDR3 has 14 residues. Trimming pared 8 bases from V and 4 bases from J, leaving 15 bases between. Germline loops: CDR1 MNHEY, CDR2 SVGAGI. In nucleotides, the CDR3 is TGTGCCAGCCAAATTGGGACGGGATACAATGAGCAGTTCTTC. Protein: CASQIGTGYNEQFF.

The chain is built from TRBV11-2 and TRBJ2-3; D may be TRBD2 (5 bases). Germline V gene lookup returns CDR1 SGHAT and CDR2 FQNNGV. The CDR3 runs 18 residues. Deletions cut 5 bases from V and 2 bases from J, with 23 bases between. CDR3 sequence reads: CASSTKLLGVYITDTQYF. The CDR3 region has the DNA TGTGCCAGCAGCACCAAACTCCTCGGGGTTTACATCACAGATACGCAGTATTTT.

The genes are TRBV30 and TRBJ1-1; D uncertain. The germline V gene encodes CDR1 GTSNPN and CDR2 SVGIG (reference sequence). The CDR3 extends over 11 amino acids. The ends were cut back, 5 bases at V and 6 bases at J, with 10 bases in the middle. The CDR3 region is CAWDIGAEAFF. The CDR3 DNA is TGTGCCTGGGACATAGGCGCTGAAGCTTTCTTT.

The chain employs TRBV5-1 and TRBJ1-3; D gene unclear. CDR3 size: 14 residues. The V end lost 0 bases, the J end lost 0 bases, and 4 bases lay between the germline ends. Germline CDR1 reads SGHRS; CDR2 reads YFSETQ. This CDR3 reads CASSLESSGNTIYF. CDR3 bases: TGCGCCAGCAGCTTGGAAAGCTCTGGAAACACCATATATTTT. Based on the CDR3 plus reference TRBV5-1 and TRBJ1-3, the full variable domain is KAGVTQTPRYLIKTRGQQVTLSCSPISGHRSVSWYQQTPGQGLQFLFEYFSETQRNKGNFPGRFSGRQFSNSRSEMNVSTLELGDSALYLCASSLESSGNTIYFGEGSWLTVV.

The genes are TRBV5-1 and TRBJ2-2, with D possibly matching TRBD1 (6 bases). The V gene lost 0 bases and the J gene lost 3 bases, with 18 bases spanning the gap. The CDR3 runs to 18 residues. CDR1 is SGHRS and CDR2 is YFSETQ in the germline V gene. CDR3: CASSLGVDSPRDTGELFF. CDR3 nucleotides: TGCGCCAGCAGCTTGGGGGTGGACAGCCCCCGGGACACCGGGGAGCTGTTTTTT.

The chain uses TRBV30 and TRBJ1-2; maybe TRBD1 (6 bases). V lost 2 bases and J 4 bases, leaving 17 bases between the germline ends. This CDR3 spans 15 amino acids. The germline CDR1 and CDR2 sequences are GTSNPN and SVGIG (reference sequence). CDR3 bases: TGTGCCTGGAGTAGTACCATCGGGGGCGGCTATGGCTACACCTTC. It translates to CAWSSTIGGGYGYTF.

This chain joins TRBV10-3 and TRBJ2-3, with 12 positions matching TRBD2. The length of the CDR3 is 14 residues. J was trimmed by 3 bases and V by 10 bases; bases with no gene match: 5. Per the germline V gene, CDR1 is ENHRY and CDR2 is SYGVKD. In DNA form, the CDR3 reads TGTGCCAGCCTAGCGGGGGGGCATACAGATACGCAGTATTTT. It encodes CASLAGGHTDTQYF.

The genes are TRBV19 and TRBJ2-5; the D is unclear. This CDR3 is built from 14 residues. Germline lookup yields CDR1 LNHDA and CDR2 SQIVND (reference sequence). V was trimmed by 4 bases and J by 5 bases, leaving 14 bases between them. CDR3 residues: CASSRSAAMETQYF. The CDR3 DNA is TGTGCCAGTAGTAGGTCAGCCGCAATGGAGACCCAGTACTTC.